This paragraph reports one TCR beta chain. In the authors' methods: Estimation of nucleated cell counts relied on the amplification of reference gene primers. Profiled with immunoSEQ multiplex PCR; TCRdb holds only in-frame clones, not every one. That table is the source of V, J and clone size, and D and trimming were worked out from the DNA. The data show about 440,000 clones, roughly 89% seen once. V was pared by 0 bases and J by 7 bases, with 6 bases of the junction left unmatched. Per germline, CDR1 SGDLS and CDR2 YYNGEE. The CDR3 spans 14 residues. This sample is drawn from a study of blood T cell repertoires in COVID-19. Study information: The origin of the acute and convalescent COVID-19 samples was the United States, Italy and Spain. In each case, the material was cDNA or gDNA derived from T cells, B-cell-depleted T cells, or PBMCs.

This rearrangement joins TRBV9 to TRBJ2-7, with TRBD1 matching 8 bases. This clonotype originated in a woman in her 30s with acute or convalescent COVID-19. The sample comprised peripheral blood. The CDR3 sequence: CASSVGPRGREQYF. In DNA form, the CDR3 reads TGTGCCAGCAGCGTAGGCCCCAGGGGGCGGGAGCAGTACTTC.